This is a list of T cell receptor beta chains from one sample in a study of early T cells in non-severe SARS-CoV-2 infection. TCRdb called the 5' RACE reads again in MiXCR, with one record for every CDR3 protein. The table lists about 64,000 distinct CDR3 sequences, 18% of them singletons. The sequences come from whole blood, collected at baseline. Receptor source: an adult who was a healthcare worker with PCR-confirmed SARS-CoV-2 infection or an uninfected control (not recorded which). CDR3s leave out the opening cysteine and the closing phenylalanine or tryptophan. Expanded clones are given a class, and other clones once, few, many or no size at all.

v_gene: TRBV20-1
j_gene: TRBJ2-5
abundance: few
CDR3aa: SGGQGQETQY

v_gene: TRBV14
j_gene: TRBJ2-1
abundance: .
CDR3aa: ASSITYNEQF

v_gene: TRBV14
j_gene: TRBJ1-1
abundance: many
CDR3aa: ASSPFSGQAF

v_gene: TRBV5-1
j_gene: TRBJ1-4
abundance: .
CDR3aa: ASSLKGGEEKLF

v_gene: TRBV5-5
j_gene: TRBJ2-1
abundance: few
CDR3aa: ASSLGIYNEQF

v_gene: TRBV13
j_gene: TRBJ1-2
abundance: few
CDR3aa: ASSRLGSRGYT

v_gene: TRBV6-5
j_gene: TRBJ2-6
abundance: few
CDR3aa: ASLGRLALSSGANVLI

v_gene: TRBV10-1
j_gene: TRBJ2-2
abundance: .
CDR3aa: ASSAVGSGELF

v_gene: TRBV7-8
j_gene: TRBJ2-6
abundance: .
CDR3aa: ASSSLPVSGANVLT

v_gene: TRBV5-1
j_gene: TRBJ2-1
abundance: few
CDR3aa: ASSFVGEFYNEQF

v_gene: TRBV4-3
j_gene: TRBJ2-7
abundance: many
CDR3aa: ASSQTMTSGRPREQY

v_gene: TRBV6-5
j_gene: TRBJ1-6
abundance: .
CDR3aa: ASTRRQGNSPLH

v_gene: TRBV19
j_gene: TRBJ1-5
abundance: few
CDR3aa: ASSIIHRGSNQPQH

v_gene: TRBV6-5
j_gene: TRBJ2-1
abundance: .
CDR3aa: ASSYYSSGRGYNEQF

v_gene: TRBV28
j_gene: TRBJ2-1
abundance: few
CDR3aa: ASSLVGRTGRQSEQF

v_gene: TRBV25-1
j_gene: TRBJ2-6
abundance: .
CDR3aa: ASSGGQGISGANVLT

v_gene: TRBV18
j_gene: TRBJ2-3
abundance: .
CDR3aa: ASSPPRGQGAADTQY